This T cell receptor beta chain was found in a study of glioma-infiltrating T cells after dendritic cell vaccination. Study at large: Three intradermal dendritic cell vaccine injections were given every two weeks. Whole-study results and caveats: Higher TCR clonality did not directly relate to longer survival. Few patients contributed both blood and tumor specimens.

Method: immunoSEQ multiplex PCR; TCRdb's copy keeps in-frame clones and lacks some. The sample has more than 55,000 clones, more than 75% seen once; the top ten hold about 8.3%. The ends lost 5 bases at V and 2 bases at J; junction bases unmatched: 3. The CDR3 loop spans 15 amino acids. The germline gives CDR1 MNHEY, CDR2 SMNVEV (reference sequence). Only a few counts were recorded for this clone. Its antigen is currently unknown. Time point in this sample: after dendritic cell vaccination, including at tumor progression/relapse. None of the glioblastoma patients had an isocitrate dehydrogenase mutation.

Sequenced here: blood, sampled after dendritic cell vaccination. The V and J genes are TRBV27 and TRBJ2-3; 11 bases agree with TRBD2. The clonotype was recovered from a human donor with glioblastoma. In DNA form, the CDR3 reads TGTGCCAGCAGTCTAGCGGGGGGTACCACAGATACGCAGTATTTT. Its protein product is CASSLAGGTTDTQYF.